The next 6 T cell receptor beta chains were all read from a single sample in a study of T cell repertoires in cytomegalovirus infection. Using its own MiXCR run on the reads, TCRdb lists one record per CDR3 protein. The data contain roughly 990,000 distinct CDR3 sequences, 25% to 40% of them singletons. These receptors are not linked to any known antigen. Sample: cultured CD8+ T cells from PBMCs, taken from culture after CMV antigen stimulation. These receptor sequences come from a human donor in good health (CMV status not recorded). Some clones in this sample may be carry-over from other donors' samples.

This clonotype has just a few counts. Written as DNA, the CDR3 is TGCAGTGCTAGAGATCTCTACAGGGTCCAAGAGACCCAGTACTTC. As protein: CSARDLYRVQETQYF. This chain connects TRBV20-1 to TRBJ2-5; D is possibly TRBD1 (6 bases). V lost 0 bases to trimming and J lost 1 base, with 12 bases between them. In germline, CDR1 is DFQATT, CDR2 SNEGSKA (reference sequence). The CDR3 contains 15 residues.

The chain recombines TRBV7-2 with TRBJ2-5; 8 bases fit TRBD2. CDR1 SGHTA and CDR2 FQGNSA come from the germline V gene. The junction had 9 bases not matched to a gene; V was cut back by 1 base and J by 5 bases. The CDR3 covers 16 residues. CDR3: CASSLGPGGGIETQYF. DNA of the CDR3: TGTGCCAGCAGCTTAGGCCCGGGCGGGGGGATCGAGACCCAGTACTTC.

This clonotype has just a few counts. The chain joins TRBV5-6 to TRBJ1-5; no definite D call. V was clipped by 1 base and J by 6 bases, with 14 bases between them. The germline CDR1 and CDR2 sequences are SGHDT and YYEEEE. There are 15 residues in the CDR3. DNA for the CDR3: TGTGCCAGCAGCTTGAAAAGGGAAGTCGGTCAGCCCCAGCATTTT. Protein product: CASSLKREVGQPQHF.

In this sample, this clonotype turned up a few times. The CDR3 bases are TGTGCCAGCAGTATCACTTCCTACAATGAGCAGTTCTTC. It is translated as CASSITSYNEQFF. The chain uses TRBV6-2 or TRBV6-3 and TRBJ2-1, with D unclear. V lost 5 bases, J lost 1 base, and 6 bases lay in between. Germline CDR1 and CDR2: MNHEY and SVGEGT. This CDR3 region has 13 residues.

This clonotype has only a few counts. The V gene is TRBV7-9, the J gene TRBJ2-6, with D perhaps assigned TRBD1 or TRBD2 (6 bases each). The V gene's germline CDR1 is SEHNR and CDR2 FQNEAQ (reference sequence). V was pared by 11 bases and J by 4 bases, with 21 bases between. The length of the CDR3 is 16 residues. CDR3 sequence: CASIGRGPGGANVLTF. The CDR3 bases are TGTGCCTCAATTGGCCGGGGGCCGGGGGGGGCCAACGTCCTGACTTTC.

The J gene is TRBJ2-7, the V gene TRBV4-2, with D uncertain. Per the germline V gene, CDR1 is LGHNA and CDR2 is YNFKEQ. The CDR3 loop spans 12 amino acids. The ends were cut back, 2 bases at V and 3 bases at J, with 5 bases in the middle. CDR3 amino acids: CASSQRDYEQYF. DNA for the CDR3: TGTGCCAGCAGCCAAAGGGACTACGAGCAGTACTTC.